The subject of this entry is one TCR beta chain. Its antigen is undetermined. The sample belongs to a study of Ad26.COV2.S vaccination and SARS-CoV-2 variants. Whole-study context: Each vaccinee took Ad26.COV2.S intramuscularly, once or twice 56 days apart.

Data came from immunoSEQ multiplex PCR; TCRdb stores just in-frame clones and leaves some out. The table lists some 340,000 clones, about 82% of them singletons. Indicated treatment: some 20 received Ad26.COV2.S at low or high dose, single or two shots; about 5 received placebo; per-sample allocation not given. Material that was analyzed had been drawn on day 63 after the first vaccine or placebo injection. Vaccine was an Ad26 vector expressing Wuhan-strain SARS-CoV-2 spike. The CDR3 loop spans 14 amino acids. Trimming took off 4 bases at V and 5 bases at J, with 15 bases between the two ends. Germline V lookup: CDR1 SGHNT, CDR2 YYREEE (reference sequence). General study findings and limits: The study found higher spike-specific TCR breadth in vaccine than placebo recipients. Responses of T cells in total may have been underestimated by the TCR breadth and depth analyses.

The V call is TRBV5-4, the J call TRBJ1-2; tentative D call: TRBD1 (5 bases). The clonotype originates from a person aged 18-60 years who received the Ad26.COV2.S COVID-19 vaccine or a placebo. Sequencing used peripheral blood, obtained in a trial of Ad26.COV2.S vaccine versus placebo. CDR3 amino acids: CASSPFMGDYGYTF. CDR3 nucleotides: TGTGCCAGCAGCCCCTTCATGGGGGATTATGGCTACACCTTC.